Described below is a single T cell receptor beta chain sequence and its context. Its specificity is unknown. The sample belongs to a study of shared clonotypes between healthy human individuals. Study summary: The study enrolled a couple of women and three men aged 18 to 49. Study-level results: In general, naive subsets displayed greater estimated richness than memory subsets did.

All of the donors resided in Nashville, Tennessee, and each was a Caucasian adult. A deep-level run was used for the assay. Assay: immunoSEQ multiplex PCR; the TCRdb copy retains only in-frame clones and omits some. The sample consists of approximately 530,000 clones, about 96% of them appearing once. Between the trimmed V and J ends, which lost 3 bases and 7 bases, there was a span of 21 bases. Germline values: CDR1 MNHEY, CDR2 SMNVEV (reference sequence). The CDR3 is 17 residues long. Sequenced material: naive CD4+ T cells sorted from blood. As to subset: CD45RA+ positively selected. The source of this sequence is a woman in her twenties or thirties in good health. The V gene is TRBV27, the J gene TRBJ1-4; D is possibly TRBD1 (6 bases). CDR3 protein: CASSFSPPGALGEKLFF. CDR3 sequence (DNA): TGTGCCAGCAGTTTTTCCCCCCCGGGGGCTTTGGGTGAAAAACTGTTTTTT.